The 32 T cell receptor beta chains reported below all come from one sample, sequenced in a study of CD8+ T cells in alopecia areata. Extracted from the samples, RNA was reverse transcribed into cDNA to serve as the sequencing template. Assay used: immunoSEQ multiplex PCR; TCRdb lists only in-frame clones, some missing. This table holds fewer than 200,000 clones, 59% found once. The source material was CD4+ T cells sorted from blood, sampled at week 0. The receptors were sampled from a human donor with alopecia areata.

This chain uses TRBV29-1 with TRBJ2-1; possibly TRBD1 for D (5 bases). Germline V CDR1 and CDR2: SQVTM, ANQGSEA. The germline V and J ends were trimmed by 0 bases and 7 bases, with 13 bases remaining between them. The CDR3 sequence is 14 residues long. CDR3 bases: TGCAGCGTTGAAGATCGGGCTAGGGGAAATGAGCAGTTCTTC. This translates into CSVEDRARGNEQFF.

CDR3 sequence (DNA): TGCGCCAGCAGCCTAAGGACAGGGGGCAATCAGCCCCAGCATTTT. Translated: CASSLRTGGNQPQHF. V and J are TRBV4-1 and TRBJ1-5; 9 nucleotides align to TRBD1. Germline trimming cut 4 bases from V and 2 bases from J; bases unmatched to any gene: 3. CDR1 and CDR2 (germline): MGHRA, YSYEKL. This CDR3 has 15 residues.

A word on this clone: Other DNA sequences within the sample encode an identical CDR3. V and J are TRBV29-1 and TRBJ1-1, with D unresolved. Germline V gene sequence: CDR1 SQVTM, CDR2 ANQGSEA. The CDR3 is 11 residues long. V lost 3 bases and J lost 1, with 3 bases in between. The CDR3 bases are TGCAGCGTTGAGAGGAACACTGAAGCTTTCTTT. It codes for CSVERNTEAFF.

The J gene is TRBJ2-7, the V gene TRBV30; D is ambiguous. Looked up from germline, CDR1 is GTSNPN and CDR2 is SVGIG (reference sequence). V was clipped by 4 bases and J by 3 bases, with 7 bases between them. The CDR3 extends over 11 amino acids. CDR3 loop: CAWTGLYEQYF. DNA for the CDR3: TGTGCCTGGACGGGCCTCTACGAGCAGTACTTC.

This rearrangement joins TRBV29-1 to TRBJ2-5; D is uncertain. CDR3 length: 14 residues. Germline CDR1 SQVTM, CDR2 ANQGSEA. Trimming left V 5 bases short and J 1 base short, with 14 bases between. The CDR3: CSVSPFSTQETQYF. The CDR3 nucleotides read TGCAGCGTTTCCCCATTCAGCACCCAAGAGACCCAGTACTTC.

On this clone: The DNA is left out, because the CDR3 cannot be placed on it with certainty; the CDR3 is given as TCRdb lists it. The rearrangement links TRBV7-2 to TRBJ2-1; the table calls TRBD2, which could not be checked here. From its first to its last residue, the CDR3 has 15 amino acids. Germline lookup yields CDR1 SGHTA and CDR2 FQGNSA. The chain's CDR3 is CASTTVGSGANREFF.

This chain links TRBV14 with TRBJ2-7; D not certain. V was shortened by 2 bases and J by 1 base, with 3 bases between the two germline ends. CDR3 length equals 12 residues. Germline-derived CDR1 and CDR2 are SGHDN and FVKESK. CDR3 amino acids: CASSQSSYEQYF. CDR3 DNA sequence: TGTGCCAGCAGCCAATCGTCCTACGAGCAGTACTTC.

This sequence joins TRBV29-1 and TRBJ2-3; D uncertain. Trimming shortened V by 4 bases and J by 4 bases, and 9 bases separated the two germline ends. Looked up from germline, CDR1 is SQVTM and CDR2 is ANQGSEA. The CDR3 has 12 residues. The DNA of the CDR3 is TGCAGCGTTGCTTTTTCGGCAGATACGCAGTATTTT. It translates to CSVAFSADTQYF.

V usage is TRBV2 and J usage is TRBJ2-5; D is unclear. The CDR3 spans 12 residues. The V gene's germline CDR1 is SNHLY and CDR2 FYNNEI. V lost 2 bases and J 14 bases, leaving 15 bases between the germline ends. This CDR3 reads CASSESLNPRYF. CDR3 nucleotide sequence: TGTGCCAGCAGTGAAAGTCTAAACCCTAGATACTTC.

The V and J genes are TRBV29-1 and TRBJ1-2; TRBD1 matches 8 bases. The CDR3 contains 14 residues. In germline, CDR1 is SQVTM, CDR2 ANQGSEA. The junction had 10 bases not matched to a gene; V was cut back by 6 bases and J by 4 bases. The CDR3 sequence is CSVHSGGAGYGYTF. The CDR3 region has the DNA TGCAGCGTCCACTCAGGGGGCGCTGGCTATGGCTACACCTTC.

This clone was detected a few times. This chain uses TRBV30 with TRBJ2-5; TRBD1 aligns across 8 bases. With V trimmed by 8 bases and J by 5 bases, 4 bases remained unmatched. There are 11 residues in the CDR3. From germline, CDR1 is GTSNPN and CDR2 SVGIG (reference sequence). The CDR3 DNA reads TGTGCCCGTGGACAGGGCGAGACCCAGTACTTC. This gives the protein CARGQGETQYF.

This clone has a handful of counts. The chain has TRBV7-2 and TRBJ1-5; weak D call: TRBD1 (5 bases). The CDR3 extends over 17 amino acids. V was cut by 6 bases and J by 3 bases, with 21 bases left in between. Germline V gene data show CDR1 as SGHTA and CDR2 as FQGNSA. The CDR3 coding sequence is TGTGCCAGCAGTCCCACCGGGTGGGGGGGACCCAATCAGCCCCAGCATTTT. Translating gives CASSPTGWGGPNQPQHF. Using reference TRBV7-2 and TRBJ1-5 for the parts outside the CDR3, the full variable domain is GAGVSQSPSNKVTEKGKDVELRCDPISGHTALYWYRQSLGQGLEFLIYFQGNSAPDKSGLPSDRFSAERTGGSVSTLTIQRTQQEDSAVYLCASSPTGWGGPNQPQHFGDGTRLSIL.

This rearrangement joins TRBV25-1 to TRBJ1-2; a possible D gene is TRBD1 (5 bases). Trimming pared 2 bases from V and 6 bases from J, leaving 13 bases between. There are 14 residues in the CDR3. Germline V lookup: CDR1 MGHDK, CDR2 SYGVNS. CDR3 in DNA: TGTGCCAGCAGTGAAAGTGGGGGACGTAATGGCTACACCTTC. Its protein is CASSESGGRNGYTF.

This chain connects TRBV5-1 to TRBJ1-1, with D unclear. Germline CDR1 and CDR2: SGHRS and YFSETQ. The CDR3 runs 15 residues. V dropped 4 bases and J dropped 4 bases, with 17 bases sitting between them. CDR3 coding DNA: TGCGCCAGCAGCCGAACCCGGGATCGTGCCACTGAAGCTTTCTTT. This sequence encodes CASSRTRDRATEAFF. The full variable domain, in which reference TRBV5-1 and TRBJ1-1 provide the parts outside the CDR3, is KAGVTQTPRYLIKTRGQQVTLSCSPISGHRSVSWYQQTPGQGLQFLFEYFSETQRNKGNFPGRFSGRQFSNSRSEMNVSTLELGDSALYLCASSRTRDRATEAFFGQGTRLTVV.

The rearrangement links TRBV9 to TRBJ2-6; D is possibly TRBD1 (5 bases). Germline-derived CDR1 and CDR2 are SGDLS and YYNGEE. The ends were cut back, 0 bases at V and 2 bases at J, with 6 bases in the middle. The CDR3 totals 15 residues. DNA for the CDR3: TGTGCCAGCAGCGTAGTAGGGGCTGGGGCCAACGTCCTGACTTTC. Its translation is CASSVVGAGANVLTF.

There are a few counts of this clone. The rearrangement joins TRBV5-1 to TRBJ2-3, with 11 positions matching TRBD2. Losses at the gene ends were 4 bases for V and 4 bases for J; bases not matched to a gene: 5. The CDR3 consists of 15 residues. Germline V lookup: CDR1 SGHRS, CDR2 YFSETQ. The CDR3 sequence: CASSVSGGAADTQYF. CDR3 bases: TGCGCCAGCAGCGTTAGCGGGGGGGCGGCAGATACGCAGTATTTT.

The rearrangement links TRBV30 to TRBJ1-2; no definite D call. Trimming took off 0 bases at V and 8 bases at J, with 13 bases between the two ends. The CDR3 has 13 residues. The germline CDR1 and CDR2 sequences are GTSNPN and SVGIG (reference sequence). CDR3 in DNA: TGTGCCTGGAGTGTGGCACACAGTTACGGCTACACCTTC. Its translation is CAWSVAHSYGYTF.

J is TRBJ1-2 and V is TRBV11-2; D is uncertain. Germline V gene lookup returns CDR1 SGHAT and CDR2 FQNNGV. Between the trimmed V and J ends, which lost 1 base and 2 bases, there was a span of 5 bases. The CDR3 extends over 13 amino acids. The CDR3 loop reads CASSLAGNYGYTF. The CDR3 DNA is TGTGCCAGCAGCTTAGCCGGGAACTATGGCTACACCTTC.

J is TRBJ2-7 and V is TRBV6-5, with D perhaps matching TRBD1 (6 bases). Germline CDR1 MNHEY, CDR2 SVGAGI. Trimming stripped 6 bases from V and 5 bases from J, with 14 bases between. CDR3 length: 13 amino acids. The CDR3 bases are TGTGCCAGCAGCTCCCGGACAGAGCACGAGCAGTACTTC. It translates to CASSSRTEHEQYF.

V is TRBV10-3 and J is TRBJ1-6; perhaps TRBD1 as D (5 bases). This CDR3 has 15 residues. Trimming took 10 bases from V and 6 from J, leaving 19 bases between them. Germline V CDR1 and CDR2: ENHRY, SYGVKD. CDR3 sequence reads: CASTLRGEANSPLHF. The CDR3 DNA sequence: TGTGCCAGCACCCTACGGGGGGAGGCTAATTCACCCCTCCACTTT.

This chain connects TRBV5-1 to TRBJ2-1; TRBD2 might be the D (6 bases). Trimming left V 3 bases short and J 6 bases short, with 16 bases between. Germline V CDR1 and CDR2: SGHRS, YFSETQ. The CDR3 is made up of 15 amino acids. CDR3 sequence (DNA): TGCGCCAGCAGCTCGAGGACATTGGGGGGCAATGAGCAGTTCTTC. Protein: CASSSRTLGGNEQFF.

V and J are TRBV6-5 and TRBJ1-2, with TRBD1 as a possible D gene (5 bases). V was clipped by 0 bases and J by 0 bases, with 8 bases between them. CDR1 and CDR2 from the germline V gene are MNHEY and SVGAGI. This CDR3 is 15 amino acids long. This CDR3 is CASSYSGVPNYGYTF. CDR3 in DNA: TGTGCCAGCAGTTACTCAGGGGTCCCTAACTATGGCTACACCTTC.

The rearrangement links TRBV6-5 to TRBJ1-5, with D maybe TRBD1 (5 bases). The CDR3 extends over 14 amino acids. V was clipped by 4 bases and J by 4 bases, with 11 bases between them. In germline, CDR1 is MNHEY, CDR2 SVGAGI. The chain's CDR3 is CASSFVAGNQPQHF. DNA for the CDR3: TGTGCCAGCAGTTTTGTGGCAGGGAATCAGCCCCAGCATTTT.

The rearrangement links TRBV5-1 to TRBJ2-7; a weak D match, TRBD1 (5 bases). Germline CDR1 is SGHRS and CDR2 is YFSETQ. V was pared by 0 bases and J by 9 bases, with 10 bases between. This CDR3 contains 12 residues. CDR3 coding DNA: TGCGCCAGCAGCTTGGGGGGCTCGGGGCAGTACTTC. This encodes CASSLGGSGQYF.

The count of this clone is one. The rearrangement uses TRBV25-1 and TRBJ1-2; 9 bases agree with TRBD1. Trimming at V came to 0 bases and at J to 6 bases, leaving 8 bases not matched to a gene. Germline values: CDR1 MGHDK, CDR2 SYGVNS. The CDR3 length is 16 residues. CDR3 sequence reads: CASSEYSSTGGDGYTF. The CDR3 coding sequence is TGTGCCAGCAGTGAATATTCTTCGACAGGGGGTGATGGCTACACCTTC.

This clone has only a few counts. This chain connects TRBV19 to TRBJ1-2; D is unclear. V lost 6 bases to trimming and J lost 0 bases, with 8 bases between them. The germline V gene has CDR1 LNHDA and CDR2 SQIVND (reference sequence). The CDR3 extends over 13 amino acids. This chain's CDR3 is CASRDLSNYGYTF. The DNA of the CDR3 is TGTGCCAGTAGGGATCTTTCTAACTATGGCTACACCTTC.

The CDR3 is CSARARGETQYF. In DNA form, the CDR3 reads TGCAGCGCCCGGGCCCGGGGGGAGACCCAGTACTTC. The J gene is TRBJ2-5, the V gene TRBV29-1; weak D call: TRBD2 (6 bases). CDR1 is SQVTM and CDR2 is ANQGSEA in the germline V gene. The CDR3 is 12 residues long. V was pared by 7 bases and J by 5 bases, with 14 bases between. Complete variable domain (other parts from reference TRBV29-1 and TRBJ2-5): SAVISQKPSRDICQRGTSLTIQCQVDSQVTMMFWYRQQPGQSLTLIATANQGSEATYESGFVIDKFPISRPNLTFSTLTVSNMSPEDSSIYLCSARARGETQYFGPGTRLLVL.

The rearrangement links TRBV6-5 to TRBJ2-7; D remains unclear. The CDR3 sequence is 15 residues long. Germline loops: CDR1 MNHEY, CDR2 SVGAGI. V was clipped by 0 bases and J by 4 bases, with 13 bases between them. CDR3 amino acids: CASSYSKILSYEQYF. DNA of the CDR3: TGTGCCAGCAGTTACTCGAAGATCCTTTCTTACGAGCAGTACTTC.

The CDR3 DNA reads TGTGCCAGCAGTGGGACAGGGGGTAGACAAGAGACCCAGTACTTC. The encoded protein is CASSGTGGRQETQYF. V usage is TRBV28 and J usage is TRBJ2-5; the match to TRBD1 covers 11 bases. Trimming cost V 5 bases and J 2 bases; bases outside gene matches: 4. CDR3 length: 15 residues. Germline V lookup: CDR1 MDHEN, CDR2 SYDVKM.

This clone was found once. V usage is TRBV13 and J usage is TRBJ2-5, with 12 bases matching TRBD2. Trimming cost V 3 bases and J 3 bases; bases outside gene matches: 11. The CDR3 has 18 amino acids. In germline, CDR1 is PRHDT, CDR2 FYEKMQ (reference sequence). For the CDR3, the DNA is TGTGCCAGCAGCTTCGCTAGCGGGGGGGCAGGAGGTAAAGAGACCCAGTACTTC. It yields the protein CASSFASGGAGGKETQYF.

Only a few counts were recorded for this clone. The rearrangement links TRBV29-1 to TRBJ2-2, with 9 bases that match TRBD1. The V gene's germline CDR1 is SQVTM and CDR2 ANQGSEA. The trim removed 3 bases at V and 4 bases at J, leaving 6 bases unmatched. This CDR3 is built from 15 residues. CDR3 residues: CSVEGGDRATGELFF. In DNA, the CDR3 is TGCAGCGTTGAGGGCGGGGACAGGGCCACCGGGGAGCTGTTTTTT.

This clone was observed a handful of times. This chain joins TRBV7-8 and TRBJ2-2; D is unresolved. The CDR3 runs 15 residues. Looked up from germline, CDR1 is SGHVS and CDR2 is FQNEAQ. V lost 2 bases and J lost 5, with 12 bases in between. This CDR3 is CASSLYGPSTGELFF. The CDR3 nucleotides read TGTGCCAGCAGCTTATATGGACCATCGACCGGGGAGCTGTTTTTT.